This T cell receptor (beta chain) was captured by sequencing in a study of blood T cell repertoires in COVID-19. Study background: Samples representing acute and convalescent COVID-19 were sourced from the United States, Italy and Spain. T cells, B-cell-depleted T cells, or PBMCs supplied cDNA or gDNA.

The CDR3 contains 14 residues. Germline CDR1 reads SGDLS; CDR2 reads YYNGEE. V was shortened by 0 bases and J by 3 bases, with 9 bases between the two germline ends. In the source study's methods: For nucleated cells, counts were estimated from reference gene primer amplification. Measured with immunoSEQ multiplex PCR; TCRdb has only the in-frame clones, and not every one. V and J calls and clone size are as listed in that table; D and trimming were resolved from the DNA. Of about 360,000 clones in the sample, 80% to 90% were seen once. The sequenced sample consisted of peripheral blood. This clonotype originated in a woman between 55 and 75 years old with COVID-19, enrolled during active disease. The chain joins TRBV9 to TRBJ1-2; the D is unclear. CDR3 nucleotides: TGTGCCAGCAGCGTAGGGCAGGTAGACTATGGCTACACCTTC. It specifies CASSVGQVDYGYTF.